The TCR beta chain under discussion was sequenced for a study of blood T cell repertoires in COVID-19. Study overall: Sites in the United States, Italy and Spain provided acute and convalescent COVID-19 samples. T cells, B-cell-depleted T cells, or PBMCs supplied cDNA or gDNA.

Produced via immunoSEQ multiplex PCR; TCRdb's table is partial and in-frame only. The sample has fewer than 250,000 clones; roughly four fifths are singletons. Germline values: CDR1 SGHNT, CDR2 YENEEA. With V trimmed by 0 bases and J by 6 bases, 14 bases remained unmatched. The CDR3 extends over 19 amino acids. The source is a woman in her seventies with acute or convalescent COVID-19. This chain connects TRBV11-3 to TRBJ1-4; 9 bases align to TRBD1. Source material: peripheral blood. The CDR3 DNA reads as TGTGCCAGCAGCTTAGAAGTAGGGACAGGGTGGAACGGAGATGAAAAACTGTTTTTT. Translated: CASSLEVGTGWNGDEKLFF.